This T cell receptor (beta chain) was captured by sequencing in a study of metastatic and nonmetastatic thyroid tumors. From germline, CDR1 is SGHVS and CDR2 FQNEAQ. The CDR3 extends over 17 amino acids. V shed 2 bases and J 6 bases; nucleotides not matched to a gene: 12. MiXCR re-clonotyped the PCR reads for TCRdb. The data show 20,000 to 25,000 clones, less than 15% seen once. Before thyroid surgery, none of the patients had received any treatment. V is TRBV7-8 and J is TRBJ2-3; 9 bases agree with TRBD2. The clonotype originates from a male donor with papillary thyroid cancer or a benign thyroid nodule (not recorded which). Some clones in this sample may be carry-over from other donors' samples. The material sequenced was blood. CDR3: CASSLWSAGGDGDTQYF. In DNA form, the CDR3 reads TGTGCCAGCAGCTTATGGAGTGCGGGAGGGGATGGGGATACGCAGTATTTT.